The 32 T cell receptor beta chains below come from one sample, sequenced in a study of blood T cells in healthy people across ages. A second PCR of roughly 7 to 11 cycles used a sample-barcoded 5' primer and a J-beta primer mix. TCRdb analysed the 5' RACE reads with MiXCR anew, one entry per CDR3 protein. The data contain about 1.8 million distinct CDR3 sequences, 49% of them singletons. The sample taken for sequencing was blood. The receptors come from a woman aged 40 to 50 in good health.

The chain joins TRBV7-8 to TRBJ2-7, with 7 bases matching TRBD2. The CDR3 loop spans 14 amino acids. Germline V CDR1 and CDR2: SGHVS, FQNEAQ. With V trimmed by 2 bases and J by 7 bases, 8 bases remained unmatched. The CDR3 loop is CASSLRAGVNEQYF. CDR3 DNA: TGTGCCAGCAGCTTACGGGCGGGGGTCAATGAGCAGTACTTC.

This chain connects TRBV5-5 to TRBJ2-3; 7 bases are shared with TRBD2. CDR1 and CDR2 from the germline V gene are SGHKS and YYEKEE (reference sequence). The V gene end was trimmed by 0 bases and the J gene end by 0 bases; junction bases not matched to a gene: 7. The CDR3 length is 17 residues. For the CDR3, the DNA is TGTGCCAGCAGCTTGGCTACGGGGGGACCTAGCACAGATACGCAGTATTTT. It yields the protein CASSLATGGPSTDTQYF.

A few counts support this clonotype. The rearrangement links TRBV20-1 to TRBJ2-3; TRBD2 aligns across 8 bases. The CDR3 consists of 15 residues. Germline V gives CDR1 DFQATT, CDR2 SNEGSKA (reference sequence). Trimming cost V 6 bases and J 3 bases; bases outside gene matches: 11. The CDR3 coding sequence is TGCAGTGCCCCGACCCAGCGGGGGACGACAGATACGCAGTATTTT. It yields the protein CSAPTQRGTTDTQYF.

V gene TRBV20-1 combines with J gene TRBJ2-5; 13 positions agree with TRBD2. Trimming at V came to 6 bases and at J to 4 bases, leaving 8 bases not matched to a gene. CDR3 length equals 15 residues. Germline V gene data show CDR1 as DFQATT and CDR2 as SNEGSKA (reference sequence). The CDR3 sequence is CSAYGTSGKVETQYF. CDR3 nucleotides: TGCAGTGCATACGGGACTAGCGGGAAGGTAGAGACCCAGTACTTC.

This clonotype occurred many times. The chain uses TRBV5-5 and TRBJ1-2; TRBD1 matches at 9 bases. The CDR3 has 13 amino acids. Germline V lookup: CDR1 SGHKS, CDR2 YYEKEE (reference sequence). The V gene end was trimmed by 4 bases and the J gene end by 2 bases; junction bases not matched to a gene: 0. The CDR3 sequence is CASSGTGNYGYTF. The DNA for the CDR3 is TGTGCCAGCAGCGGGACAGGGAACTATGGCTACACCTTC. The whole variable domain, remainder taken from reference TRBV5-5 and TRBJ1-2, is DAGVTQSPTHLIKTRGQQVTLRCSPISGHKSVSWYQQVLGQGPQFIFQYYEKEERGRGNFPDRFSARQFPNYSSELNVNALLLGDSALYLCASSGTGNYGYTFGSGTRLTVV.

This clonotype appeared a few times. This could be a read error, since a much larger clone is one nucleotide away. V and J are TRBV7-9 and TRBJ2-7, with 7 bases that match TRBD2. V shed 5 bases, J shed 7 bases, and the junction held 14 bases outside the gene matches. The CDR3 covers 15 residues. In germline, CDR1 is SEHNR, CDR2 FQNEAQ (reference sequence). This CDR3 is CASSVPGTNYNEQYF. CDR3 nucleotide sequence: TGTGCCAGCAGCGTCCCCGGGACTAACTACAATGAGCAGTACTTC.

This clonotype was seen a handful of times. The chain is built from TRBV11-2 and TRBJ2-1; TRBD2 matches at 9 bases. Trimming took 5 bases from V and 1 from J; bases not matched to a gene: 12. The CDR3 runs 18 residues. Germline CDR1 SGHAT, CDR2 FQNNGV. The CDR3 nucleotides are TGTGCCAGCAGCACCTGGCTGGGTCTAGCGGGGTCCTACAATGAGCAGTTCTTC. It specifies CASSTWLGLAGSYNEQFF.

The rearrangement joins TRBV4-1 to TRBJ2-7, with D perhaps given as TRBD1 or TRBD2 (5 bases each). Matching the DNA end better, TRBJ2-5 makes the J call doubtful. This CDR3 has 16 amino acids. Germline lookup yields CDR1 MGHRA and CDR2 YSYEKL. CDR3 bases: TGCGCCAGCAGCCAAGAAAGTTCCCCAGGGAGAGAGACCCAGTACTTC. Translated: CASSQESSPGRETQYF.

This clonotype was seen a handful of times. The chain recombines TRBV7-9 with TRBJ2-1, with D tentatively TRBD2 (7 bases). Germline V gene lookup returns CDR1 SEHNR and CDR2 FQNEAQ (reference sequence). V lost 7 bases and J lost 0, with 22 bases in between. The CDR3 contains 18 residues. CDR3 residues: CASNRGGGVKSSYNEQFF. The DNA for the CDR3 is TGTGCCAGCAACCGGGGAGGGGGGGTAAAAAGCTCCTACAATGAGCAGTTCTTC.

The gene calls are TRBV5-1 and TRBJ1-2; 9 bases line up with TRBD1. Germline V lookup: CDR1 SGHRS, CDR2 YFSETQ. This CDR3 spans 16 amino acids. With V trimmed by 0 bases and J by 4 bases, 7 bases remained unmatched. This CDR3 is CASSLATGGLIYGYTF. The CDR3, as DNA: TGCGCCAGCAGCTTGGCGACAGGGGGTCTTATCTATGGCTACACCTTC.

This clonotype was recorded once. The chain links TRBV3-1 to TRBJ1-2, with D tentatively TRBD1 (5 bases). Germline values: CDR1 LGHDT, CDR2 YNNKEL (reference sequence). Trimming pared 1 base from V and 13 bases from J, leaving 13 bases between. The CDR3 spans 12 residues. The CDR3 sequence is CASSQGDGRVTF. The CDR3 DNA reads TGTGCCAGCAGCCAAGGGGACGGGCGCGTCACCTTC.

The chain recombines TRBV3-1 with TRBJ2-1; D is tentatively TRBD1 or TRBD2 (5 bases each). Deletions cut 0 bases from V and 13 bases from J, with 10 bases between. The CDR3 covers 12 residues. Germline V gene lookup returns CDR1 LGHDT and CDR2 YNNKEL (reference sequence). DNA for the CDR3: TGTGCCAGCAGCCAAGACAGGGAGATCCAGTTCTTC. It yields the protein CASSQDREIQFF.

This chain uses TRBV6-5 with TRBJ2-3; the match to TRBD2 covers 7 bases. Germline V gene sequence: CDR1 MNHEY, CDR2 SVGAGI. Unmatched junction bases numbered 4, after V lost 4 bases and J lost 6 bases. This CDR3 contains 13 residues. The CDR3 region has the DNA TGTGCCAGCAGTTGGCAGGGAGGGGATACGCAGTATTTT. Protein: CASSWQGGDTQYF.

The sample holds a few counts of this clonotype. The chain carries TRBV6-4 and TRBJ1-2, with a tentative D call TRBD1 (6 bases). With 3 bases removed from V and 7 bases from J, the gap between germline ends came to 15 bases. This CDR3 comprises 14 residues. CDR1 and CDR2 (germline): MRHNA, SNTAGT. Here the CDR3 reads CASSEAQGFGGYTF. For the CDR3, the DNA is TGTGCCAGCAGTGAAGCCCAGGGGTTCGGTGGCTACACCTTC.

The chain links TRBV7-2 to TRBJ2-1; 7 positions agree with TRBD2. Losses at the gene ends were 5 bases for V and 9 bases for J; bases not matched to a gene: 10. Per the germline V gene, CDR1 is SGHTA and CDR2 is FQGNSA. The CDR3 covers 14 residues. The CDR3 DNA reads TGTGCCAGCAGCCCCCAGCGGGGTGTCCGTGAGCAGTTCTTC. This encodes CASSPQRGVREQFF.

This rearrangement joins TRBV29-1 to TRBJ2-7, with 13 nucleotides matching TRBD2. The germline CDR1 and CDR2 sequences are SQVTM and ANQGSEA. V was pared by 3 bases and J by 7 bases, with 12 bases of the junction left unmatched. The CDR3 is made up of 16 amino acids. DNA of the CDR3: TGCAGCGTTGAGATCGGGACTAGCGGGGCTTACAATGAGCAGTACTTC. It translates to CSVEIGTSGAYNEQYF.

This clonotype was observed a few times. The CDR3 spells CASSNKGQEQETQYF. CDR3 DNA: TGTGCCAGCAGTAACAAGGGACAGGAACAAGAGACCCAGTACTTC. The gene calls are TRBV6-1 and TRBJ2-5; 8 bases match TRBD1. From germline, CDR1 is MNHNS and CDR2 SASEGT. This CDR3 is built from 15 residues. The junction had 7 bases not matched to a gene; V was cut back by 5 bases and J by 2 bases.

The gene calls are TRBV27 and TRBJ1-2; 7 bases line up with TRBD1. This CDR3 is built from 11 residues. CDR1 and CDR2 from the germline V gene are MNHEY and SMNVEV (reference sequence). The V segment lost 11 bases and the J segment 8 bases; nucleotides outside the gene matches: 8. CDR3 sequence (DNA): TGTGCCGGCCGACAGGGTAACGGCTACACCTTC. This sequence encodes CAGRQGNGYTF.

About this clonotype itself: This clone may be a read error of a much larger clone one base away. The V call is TRBV9, the J call TRBJ2-5, with D perhaps given as TRBD1 or TRBD2 (5 bases each). There are 12 residues in the CDR3. Germline loops: CDR1 SGDLS, CDR2 YYNGEE. V was shortened by 3 bases and J by 5 bases, with 8 bases between the two germline ends. Here the CDR3 reads CASSAEGETQYF. CDR3 DNA: TGTGCCAGCAGCGCAGAGGGGGAGACCCAGTACTTC.

This chain links TRBV6-6 with TRBJ2-1, with TRBD2 matching over 14 bases. Germline assignment: CDR1 MNHNY and CDR2 SVGAGI (reference sequence). The V segment lost 6 bases and the J segment 8 bases; nucleotides outside the gene matches: 9. This CDR3 spans 16 amino acids. CDR3 sequence: CASRGTSGSRAHEQFF. The CDR3 DNA follows: TGTGCCAGCAGGGGGACTAGCGGGAGCCGGGCACATGAGCAGTTCTTC.

This clonotype appeared a few times. In DNA, the CDR3 is TGCAGTGCTAGGACGGGGACTAGCGGACCGCAGTTCTTC. Protein product: CSARTGTSGPQFF. V gene TRBV20-1 combines with J gene TRBJ2-1, with TRBD2 identical over 11 bases. The CDR3 has 13 amino acids. Germline CDR1 and CDR2: DFQATT and SNEGSKA (reference sequence). J lost 12 bases, V lost 3 bases, and 7 bases had no gene match.

V and J are TRBV11-2 and TRBJ2-3; D possibly corresponds to TRBD1 (5 bases). Trimming left V 3 bases short and J 6 bases short, with 16 bases between. Germline-derived CDR1 and CDR2 are SGHAT and FQNNGV. This CDR3 is 15 amino acids long. In nucleotides, the CDR3 is TGTGCCAGCAGCTTTACACGCGTAGGGGCGGATACGCAGTATTTT. It translates to CASSFTRVGADTQYF.

In this sample, this clonotype turned up a few times. V gene TRBV12-3 or TRBV12-4 combines with J gene TRBJ2-4; D not resolved. Gene TRBJ2-5 matches the end of the DNA better, so the J call may be wrong. The CDR3 loop spans 11 amino acids. CDR3 sequence (DNA): TGTGCCAGCAGTTGGTCGGGGACCCAGTACTTC. This gives the protein CASSWSGTQYF.

CDR3 loop: CASSEASIGAGAKNIQYF. Here the CDR3 DNA reads TGTGCCAGCAGTGAAGCTTCAATAGGGGCAGGAGCCAAAAACATTCAGTACTTC. This sequence joins TRBV2 and TRBJ2-4, with a possible D match to TRBD1 (5 bases). Germline CDR1 is SNHLY and CDR2 is FYNNEI. The CDR3 has 18 residues. V lost 0 bases, J lost 0 bases, and 15 bases lay in between.

The gene calls are TRBV6-2 or TRBV6-3 and TRBJ1-5; a possible D gene is TRBD2 (6 bases). The J call may be faulty, since TRBJ2-3 better matches the DNA end. The CDR3 is made up of 15 amino acids. CDR1 MNHEY and CDR2 SVGEGT come from the germline V gene. The CDR3 DNA reads as TGTGCCAGCAGCTCGGGAAGACTAGAGAATCAGCCCCAGTATTTT. Protein sequence: CASSSGRLENQPQYF.

The chain links TRBV5-1 to TRBJ2-7; 10 positions match TRBD1. The CDR3 has 17 residues. Germline V gives CDR1 SGHRS, CDR2 YFSETQ. With V trimmed by 0 bases and J by 3 bases, 9 bases remained unmatched. CDR3 bases: TGCGCCAGCAGCTTGGGCTTGACCCGGGACAGGGGCTACGAGCAGTACTTC. Translating it yields CASSLGLTRDRGYEQYF.

A few counts support this clonotype. A read error may produce the germline difference seen at one junction end. V usage is TRBV29-1 and J usage is TRBJ1-5; the D is unclear. The CDR3 totals 13 residues. Germline V gene sequence: CDR1 SQVTM, CDR2 ANQGSEA. CDR3 DNA sequence: TGCAGCGTTAAAGACTATAGCAATCAGCCCCAGCATTTT. This translates into CSVKDYSNQPQHF.

In DNA form, the CDR3 reads TGTGCCAGCAGCTTAGACAGGGCCTCCTACTTATCCTACGAGCAGTACTTC. This sequence encodes CASSLDRASYLSYEQYF. The V and J genes are TRBV7-2 and TRBJ2-7; tentatively, D is TRBD1 (6 bases). The CDR3 contains 17 residues. V lost 1 base and J 1 base, leaving 17 bases between the germline ends. Germline-derived CDR1 and CDR2 are SGHTA and FQGNSA. The entire variable domain, with the rest obtained from reference TRBV7-2 and TRBJ2-7, is as follows: GAGVSQSPSNKVTEKGKDVELRCDPISGHTALYWYRQSLGQGLEFLIYFQGNSAPDKSGLPSDRFSAERTGGSVSTLTIQRTQQEDSAVYLCASSLDRASYLSYEQYFGPGTRLTVT.

V gene TRBV4-3 combines with J gene TRBJ2-3; no firm D call. Trimming cost V 4 bases and J 3 bases, with 14 bases left between them. Germline V gene data show CDR1 as LGHNA and CDR2 as YSLEER. The CDR3 extends over 15 amino acids. CDR3 nucleotides: TGCGCCAGCAGCCCGAAATATGAAATTACAGATACGCAGTATTTT. Protein product: CASSPKYEITDTQYF.

This rearrangement joins TRBV5-1 to TRBJ2-7, with a possible D match to TRBD2 (5 bases). Trimming took off 0 bases at V and 7 bases at J, with 17 bases between the two ends. CDR1 and CDR2 from the germline V gene are SGHRS and YFSETQ. The CDR3 has 15 residues. The CDR3 bases are TGCGCCAGCAGCTTGGTGCTAGCCGTTGACAATGAGCAGTACTTC. It translates to CASSLVLAVDNEQYF.

This clonotype was recorded once. J is TRBJ2-2 and V is TRBV5-1, with D tentatively TRBD1 or TRBD2 (5 bases each). Trimming stripped 7 bases from V and 5 bases from J, with 9 bases between. The germline V gene encodes CDR1 SGHRS and CDR2 YFSETQ. CDR3 size: 12 residues. The CDR3 nucleotides are TGCGCCAGCGAGGGGAAAACCGGGGAGCTGTTTTTT. It specifies CASEGKTGELFF.

V and J are TRBV4-2 and TRBJ1-4; D is possibly TRBD1 (6 bases). The CDR3 loop spans 15 amino acids. Germline CDR1 and CDR2: LGHNA and YNFKEQ. The V and J ends lost 0 bases and 3 bases respectively, with 8 bases between them. CDR3 nucleotide sequence: TGTGCCAGCAGCCAAGATCAGGGGTCTAATGAAAAACTGTTTTTT. This translates into CASSQDQGSNEKLFF.